These T cell receptor beta chains were read from a single sample in a study of regulatory T cells in long-lasting Graves disease. TCRdb reprocessed the multiplex PCR reads via MiXCR and lists one record per CDR3 protein. The data show about 450,000 distinct CDR3 sequences, with around 15% seen just once and approximately 17% held by the top ten. These data were also filed under a second study, of T cells in Graves' hyperthyroidism and ophthalmopathy.

The sequences come from peripheral blood mononuclear cells (PBMCs), collected at new diagnosis, from a patient treated with antithyroid drugs. The receptors shown here come from a woman in her 50s with Graves disease. The CDR3 runs from the conserved cysteine through the conserved F or W. D genes are given only for firm matches. The size field is filled for only some rows; it gives once, few, many or a size class.

D gene	clone size	V gene	J gene	CDR3 DNA	CDR3 protein
TRBD2	many	TRBV6-5	TRBJ2-7	TGTGCCAGCAGTTTTAGCGGGAGAATCGAGCAGTACTTC	CASSFSGRIEQYF
TRBD2	.	TRBV11-2	TRBJ2-7	TGTGCCAGCAGCTTAACCTCCCGGCCTAGCGGGAGGGCCCACGAGCAGTACTTC	CASSLTSRPSGRAHEQYF
.	many	TRBV28	TRBJ2-7	TGTGCCAGCACCCCAAGGGGGGGGAACTCCTACGAGCAGTACTTC	CASTPRGGNSYEQYF
.	many	TRBV3-1	TRBJ1-2	TGTGCCAGCAGCCAAGCCCGCAGATCCTATGGCTACACCTTC	CASSQARRSYGYTF
.	many	TRBV6-1	TRBJ2-1	TGTGCCAGCAGTGAAAGTTCTGTCAATGAGCAGTTCTTC	CASSESSVNEQFF
TRBD1	.	TRBV6-1	TRBJ2-5	TGTGCCAGCAGTGGGGGACAGGGCCCCCAAGAGACCCAGTACTTC	CASSGGQGPQETQYF
TRBD2	many	TRBV20-1	TRBJ2-3	TGCAGTGCAACAAGGACTAGCGGGCGCACAGATACGCAGTATTTT	CSATRTSGRTDTQYF
TRBD1	many	TRBV28	TRBJ2-6	TGTGCCAGCACCGACAGGGTAGCTGGGGCCAACGTCCTGACTTTC	CASTDRVAGANVLTF
.	few	TRBV4-1	TRBJ2-7	TGCGCCAGCAGCCCCGGGGGACAAACCGAGCAGTACTTC	CASSPGGQTEQYF
TRBD1	.	TRBV3-1	TRBJ2-2	TGTGCCAGCAGCCAATCGGAGACAGGGGCCACCGGGGAGCTGTTTTTT	CASSQSETGATGELFF
TRBD1	many	TRBV20-1	TRBJ2-5	TGCAGTGCTAGAGCATACAGGGGGCAGGAGACCCAGTACTTC	CSARAYRGQETQYF
.	.	TRBV12-3/TRBV12-4	TRBJ1-2	TGTGCCGGCAATCCATCTGGGGGCACAGTCTATGGCTACACCTTC	CAGNPSGGTVYGYTF
.	.	TRBV12-3/TRBV12-4	TRBJ2-7	TGTGCCAGCGGGGAGGGGGCAAGCGAGCAGTACTTC	CASGEGASEQYF
TRBD2	many	TRBV3-1	TRBJ2-3	TGTGCCAGCAGCCAAGTCCAAGCGGGGTACACAGATACGCAGTATTTT	CASSQVQAGYTDTQYF
.	.	TRBV6-9	TRBJ1-2	TGTGCCAGCAGTTACAGCGGGCAGGGTGGCTACACCTTC	CASSYSGQGGYTF
.	once	TRBV7-9	TRBJ2-2	TGTGCCAGCAGTCTCCCGGGCCATTTAGGCGGGGAGCCGTTTTTT	CASSLPGHLGGEPFF
.	many	TRBV7-8	TRBJ1-3	TGTGCCAGCAGCAAAACGACAGTCTCTGGAAACACCATATATTTT	CASSKTTVSGNTIYF
TRBD1	.	TRBV7-3	TRBJ2-6	TGTGCCAGCAGCCCAGGACAGGGGGGATTCTCTGGGGCCAACGTCCTGACTTTC	CASSPGQGGFSGANVLTF
.	many	TRBV7-9	TRBJ2-2	TGTGCCAGCAGCTTGAGGGCAGACACCGGGGAGCTGTTTTTT	CASSLRADTGELFF
TRBD1	many	TRBV2	TRBJ2-7	TGTGCCAGCACGGACAGGGAAGGCTACGAGCAGTACTTC	CASTDREGYEQYF
.	many	TRBV2	TRBJ1-5	TGTGCCAGCAGTCTGGGGGACACCTCCAATCAGCCCCAGCATTTT	CASSLGDTSNQPQHF
.	.	TRBV15	TRBJ1-2	TGTGCCACCAGCAGCCCCCCCGACACCAACTATGGCTACACCTTC	CATSSPPDTNYGYTF
TRBD1	many	TRBV27	TRBJ2-7	TGTGCCAGCAGTTTACGAGGACAGGGGGCGCGTGAGCAGTACTTC	CASSLRGQGAREQYF
.	many	TRBV6-5	TRBJ1-2	TGTGCCAGCAGTTACCGAGGGGTGGACTATGGCTACACCTTC	CASSYRGVDYGYTF
.	many	TRBV2	TRBJ2-4	TGTGCCAGCAGCTATAGCGTGTTAGCCAAAAACATTCAGTACTTC	CASSYSVLAKNIQYF
TRBD1	many	TRBV7-2	TRBJ1-2	TGTGCCAGCAGCTTGACAGGGTATGGCTACACCTTC	CASSLTGYGYTF
TRBD1	.	TRBV27	TRBJ1-5	TGTGCCAGCAGCCCAACACCAGGGGGTACCAATCAGCCCCAGCATTTT	CASSPTPGGTNQPQHF
.	many	TRBV6-2/TRBV6-3	TRBJ2-1	TGTGCCAGCAGTCCCCAAGCAGCGCACAACAATGAGCAGTTCTTC	CASSPQAAHNNEQFF
TRBD1	many	TRBV29-1	TRBJ1-4	TGCAGCGTTGCGGGACAGGGTTTTGTTGGAACTAATGAAAAACTGTTTTTT	CSVAGQGFVGTNEKLFF
.	.	TRBV5-1	TRBJ2-5	TGCGCCAGCAGCTTGGGGAGGAGCAAAGAGACCCAGTACTTC	CASSLGRSKETQYF
.	few	TRBV24-1	TRBJ2-2	TGTGCCACCAGTGATTATCGACAGCCAAAGGGGGACAACACCGGGGAGCTGTTTTTT	CATSDYRQPKGDNTGELFF
.	many	TRBV12-3/TRBV12-4	TRBJ2-1	TGTGCCAGCAGGAAATGGGGATCCTACAATGAGCAGTTCTTC	CASRKWGSYNEQFF
.	many	TRBV5-6	TRBJ2-7	TGTGCCAGCAGCTTGGGATCGGAATACGAGCAGTACTTC	CASSLGSEYEQYF
TRBD1	many	TRBV2	TRBJ2-7	TGTGCCAGCAATTTCCAGGGGGTGTACGAGCAGTACTTC	CASNFQGVYEQYF
TRBD2	.	TRBV6-1	TRBJ2-1	TGTGCCATTGGAGGGACTAGCTTACAGCAGTTCTTC	CAIGGTSLQQFF
TRBD2	.	TRBV6-6	TRBJ2-3	TGTGCCAGCAGTTACTCGATGACTAGCGGATTTACAGATACGCAGTATTTT	CASSYSMTSGFTDTQYF
.	.	TRBV11-2	TRBJ2-7	TGTGCCAGCAGTTCCGACTTGCGGTCCTACGAGCAGTACTTC	CASSSDLRSYEQYF
TRBD1	.	TRBV4-1	TRBJ1-1	TGCGCCAGCAGCCCGAGGTCGTCGGGACAGGGGGCCCCTGAAGCTTTCTTT	CASSPRSSGQGAPEAFF
.	few	TRBV4-1	TRBJ1-5	TGCGCCAGCAGCCGCCTGGGAGGGAGCCAGCCCCAGCATTTT	CASSRLGGSQPQHF
TRBD2	once	TRBV6-2/TRBV6-3	TRBJ2-3	TGTGCCAGGGTACGAGGGCTAGCGGCTAGCACAGATACGCAGTATTTT	CARVRGLAASTDTQYF
TRBD1	few	TRBV7-8	TRBJ2-1	TGTGCCAGCAGCTCCCGTAGACAGGGGGCGGGGAATGAGCAGTTCTTC	CASSSRRQGAGNEQFF
TRBD1	few	TRBV3-1	TRBJ2-1	TGTGCCAGCAGGCGACAGGGGAGTTCGGGTTATGAGCAGTTCTTC	CASRRQGSSGYEQFF
.	.	TRBV4-1	TRBJ2-2	TGCGCCAGCAGCCCGTCTAGCGACACCGGGGAGCTGTTTTTT	CASSPSSDTGELFF
.	few	TRBV20-1	TRBJ2-7	TGCAGTGCGAGGAAGACAGCCTACGAGCAGTACTTC	CSARKTAYEQYF
.	few	TRBV9	TRBJ2-1	TGTGCCAGCAGCGTTAAGGTTGGCGGGACTTCTAGCTCCTACAATGAGCAGTTCTTC	CASSVKVGGTSSSYNEQFF
.	.	TRBV13	TRBJ2-1	TGTGCCAGCAGCCTAGGACAAACCGACAATGAGCAGTTCTTC	CASSLGQTDNEQFF
.	few	TRBV5-1	TRBJ2-1	TGCGCCAGCAGCTTGGCTGGGGCGTGGGATGAGCAGTTCTTC	CASSLAGAWDEQFF
.	few	TRBV2	TRBJ2-2	TGTGCCAGCTCGGTTGGCAGGGGCCACAATCGACCCTCGGGGGAGCTGTTTTTT	CASSVGRGHNRPSGELFF
TRBD1	many	TRBV12-3/TRBV12-4	TRBJ1-2	TGTGCCAGCAGCCCACGACCGGGACAGGGGGCGATTGGCTATGGCTACACCTTC	CASSPRPGQGAIGYGYTF